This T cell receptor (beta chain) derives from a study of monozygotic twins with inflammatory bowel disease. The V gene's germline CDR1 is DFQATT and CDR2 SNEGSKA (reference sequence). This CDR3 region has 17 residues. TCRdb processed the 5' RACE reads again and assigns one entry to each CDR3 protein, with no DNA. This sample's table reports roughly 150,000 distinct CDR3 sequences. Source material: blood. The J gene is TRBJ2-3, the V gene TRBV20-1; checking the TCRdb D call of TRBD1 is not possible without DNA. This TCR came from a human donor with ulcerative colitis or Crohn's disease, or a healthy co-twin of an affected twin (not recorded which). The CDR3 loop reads CSAQEGTISRGRLTQYF.